This T cell receptor (beta chain) was found in a study of cytomegalovirus exposure and HLA in healthy donors. The study, taken as a whole, reports: A later analysis linked a missense variant in DCLRE1C to the trimming of TCR beta V and J genes. There were several of the most significant clusters that appeared linked to common viral pathogens in a later analysis. Across all donors, roughly uniform sequencing depth was an assumption of the presence/absence analyses.

Concerning this clone: Its target is unknown.

Primers: 60 Vbeta forward and 13 Jbeta reverse. Using immunoSEQ multiplex PCR, the repertoire was profiled, and TCRdb retains in-frame clones only, with some absent. The sample consists of fewer than 250,000 clones, about 85% of them appearing once. The CDR3 covers 14 residues. V shed 4 bases and J shed 2 bases, with 12 bases lying between them. The germline V gene has CDR1 KGHSH and CDR2 LQKENI. Sequences were obtained from PBMCs. The source is a woman aged 45-60 years in good health and CMV-seronegative. The rearrangement joins TRBV18 to TRBJ2-7, with D possibly matching TRBD1 (6 bases). The CDR3 DNA is TGTGCCAGCTCACGACAGGACGGTCCCTACGAGCAGTACTTC. It encodes CASSRQDGPYEQYF.